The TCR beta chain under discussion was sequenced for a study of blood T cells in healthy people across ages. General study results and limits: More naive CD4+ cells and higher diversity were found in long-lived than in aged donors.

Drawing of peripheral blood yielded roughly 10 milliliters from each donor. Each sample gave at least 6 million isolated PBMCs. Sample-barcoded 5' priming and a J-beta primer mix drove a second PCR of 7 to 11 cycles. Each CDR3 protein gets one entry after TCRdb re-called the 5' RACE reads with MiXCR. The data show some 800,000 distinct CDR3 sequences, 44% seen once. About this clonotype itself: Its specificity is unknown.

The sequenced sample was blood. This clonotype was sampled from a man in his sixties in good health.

The CDR3 loop is CASSQVRAGGPELPYNEQYF. CDR3 DNA: TGCGCCAGCAGCCAAGTGCGAGCGGGGGGGCCAGAATTACCCTACAATGAGCAGTACTTC. The chain uses TRBV4-3 and TRBJ2-1; 10 positions agree with TRBD2. The end of the DNA aligns better with TRBJ2-7, so the J call may be wrong. The CDR3 has 20 residues. Germline V gives CDR1 LGHNA, CDR2 YSLEER.